One and the same sample provided the 9 T cell receptor beta chains below, sequenced in a study of blood T cell repertoires in COVID-19. Only in-frame clones appear in the TCRdb table, and some are missing; sequencing was by immunoSEQ multiplex PCR. Of some 270,000 clones listed, 89% are singletons. The sample consisted of peripheral blood. The receptor set was obtained from a man aged 50 to 59 with acute or convalescent COVID-19.

The chain combines TRBV30 with TRBJ2-2; D unresolved. The CDR3 extends over 14 amino acids. From germline, CDR1 is GTSNPN and CDR2 SVGIG (reference sequence). The V gene lost 0 bases and the J gene lost 1 base, with 6 bases spanning the gap. The CDR3 DNA follows: TGTGCCTGGAGTGTATCCCGGAACACCGGGGAGCTGTTTTTT. Its translation: CAWSVSRNTGELFF.

The chain combines TRBV2 with TRBJ1-4, with a weak D call TRBD1 (6 bases). With 8 bases removed from V and 8 bases from J, the gap between germline ends came to 18 bases. Germline lookup yields CDR1 SNHLY and CDR2 FYNNEI. The CDR3 totals 14 residues. CDR3 loop: CASGGPQVREKLFF. CDR3 nucleotide sequence: TGTGCCAGCGGGGGCCCCCAGGTTCGCGAAAAACTGTTTTTT.

V and J are TRBV29-1 and TRBJ1-4; TRBD1 matches at 9 bases. The CDR3 spans 14 residues. The junction had 5 bases not matched to a gene; V was cut back by 4 bases and J by 5 bases. CDR1 is SQVTM, CDR2 ANQGSEA, per germline. For the CDR3, the DNA is TGCAGCGTTGCTTCCGGGACAGGGAATGAAAAACTGTTTTTT. It translates to CSVASGTGNEKLFF.

V gene TRBV5-4 combines with J gene TRBJ1-5; D call uncertain. The V gene lost 4 bases and the J gene lost 7 bases, with 18 bases spanning the gap. The CDR3 loop spans 15 amino acids. Per germline, CDR1 SGHNT and CDR2 YYREEE (reference sequence). As DNA, the CDR3 is TGTGCCAGCAGCCCAACGCCGCTGGCGGGGCAGCCCCAGCATTTT. Translation gives CASSPTPLAGQPQHF.

This chain joins TRBV10-2 and TRBJ2-1; D may be TRBD2 (7 bases). The V gene's germline CDR1 is WSHSY and CDR2 SAAADI. There are 15 residues in the CDR3. The germline V and J ends were trimmed by 3 bases and 1 base, with 10 bases remaining between them. CDR3 DNA sequence: TGCGCCAGCAGTGAAGGGGGGGAATCCTACAATGAGCAGTTCTTC. Its protein is CASSEGGESYNEQFF.

The genes are TRBV7-8 and TRBJ2-7; maybe TRBD2 (6 bases). Germline lookup yields CDR1 SGHVS and CDR2 FQNEAQ. This CDR3 region has 14 residues. V was cut by 5 bases and J by 3 bases, with 14 bases left in between. CDR3 sequence: CASSPGTAGYEQYF. The CDR3 DNA reads TGTGCCAGCAGCCCTGGGACTGCTGGCTACGAGCAGTACTTC.

The rearrangement uses TRBV5-4 and TRBJ2-2; no reliable D call. The ends were cut back, 4 bases at V and 7 bases at J, with 8 bases in the middle. Germline-derived CDR1 and CDR2 are SGHNT and YYREEE (reference sequence). The CDR3 covers 12 residues. The CDR3 DNA reads as TGTGCCAGCAGCCCACCCTACGGGGAGCTGTTTTTT. Translating it yields CASSPPYGELFF.

V usage is TRBV7-9 and J usage is TRBJ1-4; 7 nucleotides align to TRBD1. Germline lookup yields CDR1 SEHNR and CDR2 FQNEAQ (reference sequence). The junction had 8 bases not matched to a gene; V was cut back by 2 bases and J by 8 bases. The CDR3 length is 15 residues. The CDR3 DNA reads as TGTGCCAGCAGCTTACAAGGGGGCGCAAGAGAAAAACTGTTTTTT. Residues: CASSLQGGAREKLFF. The full variable domain, in which reference TRBV7-9 and TRBJ1-4 provide the parts outside the CDR3, is DTGVSQNPRHKITKRGQNVTFRCDPISEHNRLYWYRQTLGQGPEFLTYFQNEAQLEKSRLLSDRFSAERPKGSFSTLEIQRTEQGDSAMYLCASSLQGGAREKLFFGSGTQLSVL.

Concerning this clone: This CDR3 is also generated by other DNA sequences in the sample. The rearrangement joins TRBV5-1 to TRBJ2-1; D is unclear. Per germline, CDR1 SGHRS and CDR2 YFSETQ. The CDR3 contains 15 residues. The V gene lost 0 bases and the J gene lost 0 bases, with 7 bases spanning the gap. The CDR3 is CASSLADSSYNEQFF. In nucleotides, the CDR3 is TGCGCCAGCAGCTTGGCCGATAGCTCCTACAATGAGCAGTTCTTC.